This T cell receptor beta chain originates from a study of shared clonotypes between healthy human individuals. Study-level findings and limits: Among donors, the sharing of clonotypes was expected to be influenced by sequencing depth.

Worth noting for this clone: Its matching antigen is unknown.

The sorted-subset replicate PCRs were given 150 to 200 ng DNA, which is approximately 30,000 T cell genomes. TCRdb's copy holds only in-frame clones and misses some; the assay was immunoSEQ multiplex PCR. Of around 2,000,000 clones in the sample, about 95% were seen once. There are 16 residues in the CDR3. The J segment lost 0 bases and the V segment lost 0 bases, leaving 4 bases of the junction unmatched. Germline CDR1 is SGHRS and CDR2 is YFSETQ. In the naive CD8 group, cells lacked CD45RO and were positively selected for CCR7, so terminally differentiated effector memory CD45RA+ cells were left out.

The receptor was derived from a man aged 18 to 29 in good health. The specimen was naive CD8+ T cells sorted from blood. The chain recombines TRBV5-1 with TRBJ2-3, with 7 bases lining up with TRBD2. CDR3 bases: TGCGCCAGCAGCTTGGAATCGGGGGGAAGCACAGATACGCAGTATTTT. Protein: CASSLESGGSTDTQYF.